Following are 14 T cell receptor beta chains from one sample sequenced in a study of blood T cell repertoires in COVID-19. Method: immunoSEQ multiplex PCR; TCRdb's copy keeps in-frame clones and lacks some. Here the sample spans about 260,000 clones, 86% being singletons. The sequenced sample was peripheral blood. The receptor set was obtained from a man between 35 and 55 years old who had recovered from COVID-19.

The chain couples TRBV14 to TRBJ2-5, with TRBD2 identical over 12 bases. Germline trimming cut 0 bases from V and 6 bases from J; bases unmatched to any gene: 5. The CDR3 extends over 16 amino acids. Germline-derived CDR1 and CDR2 are SGHDN and FVKESK. The CDR3 bases are TGTGCCAGCAGCCAAGACCTAGCGGGAGGGCCGAAGACCCAGTACTTC. Residues: CASSQDLAGGPKTQYF.

This rearrangement joins TRBV9 to TRBJ1-4; weak D call: TRBD1 (5 bases). Trimming took off 1 base at V and 7 bases at J, with 11 bases between the two ends. This CDR3 spans 14 amino acids. CDR1 and CDR2 (germline): SGDLS, YYNGEE. In nucleotides, the CDR3 is TGTGCCAGCAGCGTAAAGGGGTCGGGTGAAAAACTGTTTTTT. This translates into CASSVKGSGEKLFF.

This clone was seen only a few times. The chain links TRBV12-1 to TRBJ2-2; TRBD1 was called by the table and not checked on the DNA. TRBV12-1 is a pseudogene segment. This CDR3 has 17 residues. The CDR3 region is CASSFSPGQGSSGELFF. The CDR3 nucleotides read TGTGCCAGCAGCTTTTCCCCGGGACAGGGGTCATCCGGGGAGCTGTTTTTT.

The V gene is TRBV3-1 (or the pseudogene TRBV3-2), the J gene TRBJ2-1; 10 nucleotides line up with TRBD2. Unmatched junction bases numbered 5, after V lost 1 base and J lost 2 bases. There are 17 residues in the CDR3. CDR1 is LGHDT and CDR2 is YNNKEL in the germline V gene (reference sequence). DNA of the CDR3: TGTGCCAGCAGCCAAGTGGTGAGCGGGGGGGCCTACAATGAGCAGTTCTTC. Its protein product is CASSQVVSGGAYNEQFF.

The rearrangement links TRBV4-1 to TRBJ2-3; 7 bases agree with TRBD2. Germline lookup yields CDR1 MGHRA and CDR2 YSYEKL. The V and J ends lost 0 bases and 2 bases, in that order; junction bases with no gene match: 5. CDR3 length: 16 amino acids. The CDR3 loop is CASSQETSRNTDTQYF. The CDR3, as DNA: TGCGCCAGCAGCCAAGAGACTAGCAGAAACACAGATACGCAGTATTTT.

The chain employs TRBV30 and TRBJ2-1, with D possibly TRBD2 on 5 matching bases. The CDR3 totals 13 residues. CDR1 and CDR2 (germline): GTSNPN, SVGIG (reference sequence). V shed 2 bases and J shed 10 bases, with 15 bases lying between them. CDR3 sequence (DNA): TGTGCCTGGAGTAGACTTCGGCCGGGGGAGCAGTTCTTC. This encodes CAWSRLRPGEQFF. Full variable domain (remainder filled in from reference TRBV30 and TRBJ2-1): SQTIHQWPATLVQPVGSPLSLECTVEGTSNPNLYWYRQAAGRGLQLLFYSVGIGQISSEVPQNLSASRPQDRQFILSSKKLLLSDSGFYLCAWSRLRPGEQFFGPGTRLTVL.

The genes are TRBV19 and TRBJ1-6; 8 bases are shared with TRBD1. The CDR3 totals 16 residues. CDR1 and CDR2 (germline): LNHDA, SQIVND (reference sequence). Trimming took 6 bases from V and 5 from J; bases not matched to a gene: 9. CDR3 bases: TGTGCCAGTAGCCGAGGACAGGGCGGAAATAATTCACCCCTCCACTTT. Amino acids: CASSRGQGGNNSPLHF.

This rearrangement joins TRBV5-1 to TRBJ2-7; perhaps TRBD1 as D (7 bases). There are 17 residues in the CDR3. Per germline, CDR1 SGHRS and CDR2 YFSETQ. V was pared by 1 base and J by 6 bases, with 23 bases between. This CDR3 reads CASSLRELGQGGLEQYF. The CDR3 DNA is TGCGCCAGCAGCTTGCGCGAGTTGGGGCAGGGGGGTCTCGAGCAGTACTTC.

The V call is TRBV7-6, the J call TRBJ2-2; TRBD2 agrees at 7 bases. Germline V gene lookup returns CDR1 SGHVS and CDR2 FNYEAQ. The CDR3 is 15 residues long. With 8 bases clipped from V and 4 bases from J, the junction kept 10 bases outside the gene matches. CDR3 region: CASRTRRESTGELFF. CDR3 bases: TGTGCCAGCCGCACTCGGCGGGAGAGCACCGGGGAGCTGTTTTTT.

This chain uses TRBV6-2 or TRBV6-3 with TRBJ2-3; 7 bases line up with TRBD2. Germline values: CDR1 MNHEY, CDR2 SVGEGT. The CDR3 runs 15 residues. The trim removed 5 bases at V and 0 bases at J, leaving 5 bases unmatched. For the CDR3, the DNA is TGTGCCAGCAGTACGTGGCGGGGGAGCACAGATACGCAGTATTTT. It is translated as CASSTWRGSTDTQYF.

This clone was found once. V usage is TRBV5-1 and J usage is TRBJ2-1; 8 bases are shared with TRBD1. J lost 5 bases, V lost 1 base, and 5 bases had no gene match. The CDR3 extends over 15 amino acids. Germline CDR1 is SGHRS and CDR2 is YFSETQ. This CDR3 reads CASSLLRDRNNEQFF. CDR3 nucleotide sequence: TGCGCCAGCAGCTTGTTGCGGGACAGGAACAATGAGCAGTTCTTC. Combining the CDR3 with reference TRBV5-1 and TRBJ2-1 gives the whole variable domain KAGVTQTPRYLIKTRGQQVTLSCSPISGHRSVSWYQQTPGQGLQFLFEYFSETQRNKGNFPGRFSGRQFSNSRSEMNVSTLELGDSALYLCASSLLRDRNNEQFFGPGTRLTVL.

The genes are TRBV19 and TRBJ2-1; 8 bases match TRBD1. V was pared by 3 bases and J by 5 bases, with 6 bases of the junction left unmatched. Germline-derived CDR1 and CDR2 are LNHDA and SQIVND (reference sequence). This CDR3 is built from 15 residues. CDR3 in DNA: TGTGCCAGTAGTATGAGGCAGGGGGCTGACAATGAGCAGTTCTTC. Protein: CASSMRQGADNEQFF.

The genes are TRBV11-2 and TRBJ2-2; no firm D call. CDR1 is SGHAT and CDR2 is FQNNGV in the germline V gene. This CDR3 contains 14 residues. V lost 3 bases to trimming and J lost 0 bases, with 5 bases between them. The CDR3 DNA reads as TGTGCCAGCAGCTTCGCAGCGAACACCGGGGAGCTGTTTTTT. It translates to CASSFAANTGELFF.

The gene calls are TRBV11-2 and TRBJ2-1; D possibly corresponds to TRBD1 (5 bases). Trimming removed 4 bases from V and 0 bases from J, with 13 bases in between. Germline-derived CDR1 and CDR2 are SGHAT and FQNNGV. The CDR3 sequence is 16 residues long. The CDR3 DNA reads as TGTGCCAGCAGCTCCCAAGCAGGGCCCTCCTACAATGAGCAGTTCTTC. It encodes CASSSQAGPSYNEQFF.